This T cell receptor beta chain was captured in a study of cytomegalovirus exposure and HLA in healthy donors. Study-level points and caveats: Listed as cytomegalovirus-associated were about 160 TCR beta chains. The study carried out a later analysis of TCR beta sequences. It associated some 17,000 of them with specific HLA alleles at a false discovery rate of 0.05. A later analysis reportedly found fewer N-insertions in an Asian-associated ancestry cluster than the approximately 660-donor mean. Most of the TCR beta V segments (in an earlier analysis) were productive either about 90% or about 30% of the time.

V dropped 4 bases and J dropped 0 bases, with 4 bases sitting between them. The CDR3 sequence is 12 residues long. Per germline, CDR1 MDHEN and CDR2 SYDVKM. Regarding this clone: What it binds is unknown. Different DNA sequences within this sample yield the same CDR3.

PCR used 60 Vbeta primers and 13 Jbeta primers. The data were produced by immunoSEQ multiplex PCR, yet TCRdb's version contains in-frame clones alone and is incomplete. The data contain around 150,000 clones, around two thirds of them singletons. V gene TRBV28 combines with J gene TRBJ2-7; D is unclear. The TCR sequence derives from a man younger than 40 in good health and CMV-seropositive. The sample comprised PBMCs. The CDR3 DNA follows: TGTGCCAGCAGTTCCAGCTCCTACGAGCAGTACTTC. This gives the protein CASSSSSYEQYF.